This TCR beta chain was retrieved from a study of early T cells in non-severe SARS-CoV-2 infection. A single record per CDR3 protein comes from TCRdb applying MiXCR to the 5' RACE reads. The repertoire holds approximately 35,000 distinct CDR3 sequences, more than 5% seen once, with less than 15% in the top ten. The clonotype was recovered from an adult who was a healthcare worker with PCR-confirmed SARS-CoV-2 infection or an uninfected control (not recorded which). The sequencing input was whole blood.

CDR3 in amino acids: CAWRGGASYEQYF. As DNA, the CDR3 is TGTGCCTGGAGGGGAGGGGCCTCCTACGAGCAGTACTTC. The V and J genes are TRBV30 and TRBJ2-7, with 7 bases that match TRBD2. Germline V gene data show CDR1 as GTSNPN and CDR2 as SVGIG (reference sequence). This CDR3 contains 13 residues. After removal of 3 bases from V and 0 bases from J, the junction contained 2 bases not matched to a gene.